The 23 T cell receptor beta chains presented below share a single source sample, sequenced in a study of T cell responses to AZD1222 COVID-19 vaccine. Measured with immunoSEQ multiplex PCR; TCRdb has only the in-frame clones, and not every one. The sample shows around 130,000 clones, approximately 83% of them seen only once. The sequencing used peripheral blood, collected on day 0 of AZD1222 vaccination. These receptors were taken from an adult in good health.

V gene TRBV7-3 combines with J gene TRBJ1-5; D possibly corresponds to TRBD1 (5 bases). This CDR3 region has 14 residues. Germline CDR1 reads SGHTA; CDR2 reads FQGTGA. Trimming cost V 10 bases and J 4 bases, with 17 bases left between them. CDR3 DNA: TGTGCCACCGAGCTAATACAGGAGAATCAGCCCCAGCATTTT. Protein product: CATELIQENQPQHF.

This chain connects TRBV3-1 (or the pseudogene TRBV3-2) to TRBJ1-2; D remains unclear. Per the germline V gene, CDR1 is LGHDT and CDR2 is YNNKEL (reference sequence). This CDR3 has 14 residues. V lost 1 base and J 4 bases, leaving 10 bases between the germline ends. The CDR3 DNA sequence: TGTGCCAGCAGCCAAGGGAGCGTGGCCTATGGCTACACCTTC. Protein sequence: CASSQGSVAYGYTF.

Regarding this clone: Compared with germline, one end of the junction differs, possibly owing to a read error. V usage is TRBV19 and J usage is TRBJ2-1; TRBD2 might be the D (7 bases). Germline CDR1 and CDR2: LNHDA and SQIVND (reference sequence). The CDR3 extends over 18 amino acids. CDR3 region: CASSVEGSGSGTFDEQFF. CDR3 nucleotide sequence: TGTGCCAGTAGTGTAGAAGGGTCGGGGAGCGGGACATTCGATGAGCAGTTCTTC.

The J gene is TRBJ1-5, the V gene TRBV30; the D is unclear. This CDR3 comprises 15 residues. Per the germline V gene, CDR1 is GTSNPN and CDR2 is SVGIG (reference sequence). Trimming left V 2 bases short and J 7 bases short, with 18 bases between. The CDR3 bases are TGTGCCTGGAGTTCCACGACGGCCCGTGGGCAGCCCCAGCATTTT. As protein: CAWSSTTARGQPQHF.

V gene TRBV5-1 combines with J gene TRBJ1-3, with 9 positions matching TRBD1. The CDR3 extends over 17 amino acids. Germline V CDR1 and CDR2: SGHRS, YFSETQ. V trimming: 3 bases; J trimming: 3 bases; junction bases outside the gene matches: 10. The DNA of the CDR3 is TGCGCCAGCAGCTCCTTCGGACAGGGGAAAGTTGGAAACACCATATATTTT. Protein sequence: CASSSFGQGKVGNTIYF.

The V gene is TRBV11-3, the J gene TRBJ2-1; 10 nucleotides agree with TRBD1. Germline CDR1 SGHNT, CDR2 YENEEA. The ends lost 7 bases at V and 7 bases at J; junction bases unmatched: 4. The CDR3 loop spans 13 amino acids. The CDR3 DNA sequence: TGTGCCAGCAACAGACAGGGGGCGAATGAGCAGTTCTTC. Protein sequence: CASNRQGANEQFF.

The CDR3 bases are TGTGCCAGCAGCAAACGGATCGGGGGAGGTTTTGGAGAGCAGTACTTC. Amino acids: CASSKRIGGGFGEQYF. The chain couples TRBV21-1 to TRBJ2-7; the table's D call, TRBD2, was not checked against the DNA. TRBV21-1 is a pseudogene. The CDR3 runs to 16 residues.

The chain recombines TRBV3-1 (or the pseudogene TRBV3-2) with TRBJ2-3; D not certain. This CDR3 region has 17 residues. V lost 1 base and J 6 bases, leaving 20 bases between the germline ends. CDR1 LGHDT and CDR2 YNNKEL come from the germline V gene (reference sequence). In nucleotides, the CDR3 is TGTGCCAGCAGCCAAGTACACGGTTGGGTAGAAGACGATACGCAGTATTTT. Protein sequence: CASSQVHGWVEDDTQYF.

This chain links TRBV6-4 with TRBJ2-1; a weak D match, TRBD2 (6 bases). This CDR3 contains 15 residues. Looked up from germline, CDR1 is MRHNA and CDR2 is SNTAGT. Trimming cost V 0 bases and J 0 bases, with 6 bases left between them. The CDR3 loop is CASSDSSGSYNEQFF. CDR3 DNA sequence: TGTGCCAGCAGTGACTCTAGCGGCTCCTACAATGAGCAGTTCTTC.

V and J are TRBV6-5 and TRBJ2-2; TRBD2 matches at 9 bases. V shed 8 bases, J shed 4 bases, and the junction held 8 bases outside the gene matches. This CDR3 contains 15 residues. The germline CDR1 and CDR2 sequences are MNHEY and SVGAGI. CDR3 residues: CASALLAGTTGELFF. The DNA of the CDR3 is TGTGCCAGCGCCCTCCTAGCGGGGACCACCGGGGAGCTGTTTTTT.

The chain joins TRBV6-5 to TRBJ1-2; 10 bases match TRBD1. CDR1 is MNHEY, CDR2 SVGAGI, per germline. Trimming took 8 bases from V and 7 from J; bases not matched to a gene: 7. This CDR3 is 13 amino acids long. CDR3 loop: CASGDRGPAGYTF. The CDR3 nucleotides read TGTGCCAGCGGAGACAGGGGGCCGGCTGGCTACACCTTC.

Points on this clone: Different DNA sequences within this sample yield the same CDR3. The gene calls are TRBV9 and TRBJ2-7, with unresolved D. Germline CDR1 SGDLS, CDR2 YYNGEE. Trimming took off 0 bases at V and 6 bases at J, with 4 bases between the two ends. The CDR3 has 11 amino acids. CDR3: CASSVGGEQYF. In nucleotides, the CDR3 is TGTGCCAGCAGCGTAGGGGGCGAGCAGTACTTC.

The CDR3 protein is CASRVVAYNEQFF. CDR3 coding DNA: TGTGCCAGCCGGGTGGTTGCCTACAATGAGCAGTTCTTC. The chain is built from TRBV6-6 and TRBJ2-1; D not resolved. V was cut by 8 bases and J by 2 bases, with 10 bases left in between. Germline CDR1 is MNHNY and CDR2 is SVGAGI (reference sequence). The CDR3 is 13 residues long.

This CDR3 is CASSLGLADNTGELFF. The CDR3 DNA reads TGTGCCAGCAGCTTAGGACTAGCGGATAACACCGGGGAGCTGTTTTTT. V and J are TRBV11-3 and TRBJ2-2; 9 positions agree with TRBD2. Germline assignment: CDR1 SGHNT and CDR2 YENEEA. With 1 base clipped from V and 2 bases from J, the junction kept 2 bases outside the gene matches. This CDR3 contains 16 residues.

The genes are TRBV30 and TRBJ1-2; TRBD1 might be the D (5 bases). Germline loops: CDR1 GTSNPN, CDR2 SVGIG (reference sequence). The CDR3 runs to 14 residues. The ends were cut back, 0 bases at V and 6 bases at J, with 14 bases in the middle. The CDR3, as DNA: TGTGCCTGGAGTGTATATGCTGGGGGGGATGGCTACACCTTC. As protein: CAWSVYAGGDGYTF.

This clone was found once. This sequence joins TRBV5-4 and TRBJ2-3; 10 nucleotides line up with TRBD1. The length of the CDR3 is 15 residues. V lost 5 bases to trimming and J lost 3 bases; unmatched junction nucleotides: 6. Germline-derived CDR1 and CDR2 are SGHNT and YYREEE (reference sequence). The CDR3 reads CASRNRDRGTDTQYF. CDR3 DNA sequence: TGTGCCAGCAGAAATCGGGACAGGGGAACAGATACGCAGTATTTT. The complete variable domain, with remaining parts taken from reference TRBV5-4 and TRBJ2-3, reads ETGVTQSPTHLIKTRGQQVTLRCSSQSGHNTVSWYQQALGQGPQFIFQYYREEENGRGNFPPRFSGLQFPNYSSELNVNALELDDSALYLCASRNRDRGTDTQYFGPGTRLTVL.

The V gene is TRBV5-1, the J gene TRBJ2-3, with D possibly matching TRBD2 (6 bases). The CDR3 runs to 14 residues. The V end lost 3 bases, the J end lost 6 bases, and 14 bases lay between the germline ends. Germline V CDR1 and CDR2: SGHRS, YFSETQ. The CDR3 DNA sequence: TGCGCCAGCAGCTCGGGCAGCGGGCCGGATACGCAGTATTTT. Its protein product is CASSSGSGPDTQYF.

The rearrangement links TRBV6-5 to TRBJ2-1, with D tentatively TRBD2 (5 bases). The germline V and J ends were trimmed by 7 bases and 0 bases, with 13 bases remaining between them. CDR1 MNHEY and CDR2 SVGAGI come from the germline V gene. The CDR3 is 15 residues long. CDR3 in DNA: TGTGCCAGCACCGGCGATGGGAGCTCCTACAATGAGCAGTTCTTC. Residues: CASTGDGSSYNEQFF.

This chain connects TRBV7-6 to TRBJ1-1, with a weak D call TRBD1 (6 bases). The CDR3 runs to 18 residues. Trimming cost V 3 bases and J 4 bases, with 24 bases left between them. Looked up from germline, CDR1 is SGHVS and CDR2 is FNYEAQ. This chain's CDR3 is CASSFRPTDRFFSTEAFF. The CDR3 DNA reads as TGTGCCAGCAGCTTCAGACCGACCGACAGGTTTTTCTCCACTGAAGCTTTCTTT.

This chain connects TRBV24-1 to TRBJ1-5; TRBD1 matches 7 bases. With 5 bases clipped from V and 6 bases from J, the junction kept 6 bases outside the gene matches. Germline-derived CDR1 and CDR2 are KGHDR and SFDVKD. CDR3 length: 14 residues. The CDR3 region is CATSVGQESQPQHF. The CDR3 DNA sequence: TGTGCCACCAGTGTCGGACAGGAATCTCAGCCCCAGCATTTT.

The rearrangement uses TRBV9 and TRBJ2-2; D not certain. The CDR3 sequence is 15 residues long. Germline V gene data show CDR1 as SGDLS and CDR2 as YYNGEE. Trimming took off 4 bases at V and 5 bases at J, with 15 bases between the two ends. CDR3 protein: CASSPAAGPTGELFF. The DNA of the CDR3 is TGTGCCAGCAGCCCCGCGGCTGGCCCAACCGGGGAGCTGTTTTTT. Combining the CDR3 with reference TRBV9 and TRBJ2-2 gives the whole variable domain DSGVTQTPKHLITATGQRVTLRCSPRSGDLSVYWYQQSLDQGLQFLIQYYNGEERAKGNILERFSAQQFPDLHSELNLSSLELGDSALYFCASSPAAGPTGELFFGEGSRLTVL.

This chain links TRBV24-1 with TRBJ1-2, with no clear D. The CDR3 has 14 amino acids. Germline V lookup: CDR1 KGHDR, CDR2 SFDVKD. The V gene lost 1 base and the J gene lost 4 bases, with 9 bases spanning the gap. CDR3 sequence: CATSDFSQSYGYTF. CDR3 DNA sequence: TGTGCCACCAGTGATTTTAGTCAGAGCTATGGCTACACCTTC.

The chain joins TRBV30 to TRBJ1-6, with D perhaps TRBD1 (6 bases). CDR3 length: 15 residues. Germline CDR1 GTSNPN, CDR2 SVGIG (reference sequence). The V end was cut by 4 bases, the J end by 4 bases, with 14 bases between. In DNA form, the CDR3 reads TGTGCCTGGAACGACCTAGGGGGTTATAATTCACCCCTCCACTTT. Protein sequence: CAWNDLGGYNSPLHF.